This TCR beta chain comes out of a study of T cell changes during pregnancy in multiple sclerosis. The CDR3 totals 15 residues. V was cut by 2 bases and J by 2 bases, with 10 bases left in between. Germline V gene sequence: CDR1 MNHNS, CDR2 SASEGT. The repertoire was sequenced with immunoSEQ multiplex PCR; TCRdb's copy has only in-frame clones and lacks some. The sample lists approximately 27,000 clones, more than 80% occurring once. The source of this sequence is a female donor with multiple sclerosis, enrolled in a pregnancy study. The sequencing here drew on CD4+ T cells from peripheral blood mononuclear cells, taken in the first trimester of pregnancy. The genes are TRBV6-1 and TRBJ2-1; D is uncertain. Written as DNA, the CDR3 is TGTGCCAGCAGTGAAATGGCAGGTCCCTACAATGAGCAGTTCTTC. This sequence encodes CASSEMAGPYNEQFF.